This T cell receptor beta chain appears in the sequencing data of a study of monozygotic twins with inflammatory bowel disease. Study-level results: Neither one strong signal nor one clonotype associated with IBD was supported.

TCRdb reprocessed the 5' RACE reads and keeps a single row for each CDR3 protein, giving no DNA. This table holds 440,000 or so distinct CDR3 sequences. Concerning this clonotype itself: Its antigen is not known.

The CDR3 length is 13 residues. Germline V gene lookup returns CDR1 LNHDA and CDR2 SQIVND (reference sequence). Sequencing was done on a sample of blood. This chain joins TRBV19 and TRBJ1-2; the D gene TCRdb calls, TRBD1, cannot be checked with no DNA. The TCR sequence derives from a human donor with ulcerative colitis or Crohn's disease, or a healthy co-twin of an affected twin (not recorded which). The CDR3 sequence: CASSWQGAAGYTF. Using reference TRBV19 and TRBJ1-2 for the parts outside the CDR3, the full variable domain is DGGITQSPKYLFRKEGQNVTLSCEQNLNHDAMYWYRQDPGQGLRLIYYSQIVNDFQKGDIAEGYSVSREKKESFPLTVTSAQKNPTAFYLCASSWQGAAGYTFGSGTRLTVV.